This T cell receptor beta chain was obtained from a study of blood T cell repertoires in COVID-19. For the study at large: T cells, B-cell-depleted T cells, or PBMCs provided the cDNA or gDNA that served as material.

This clone was counted once. Germline CDR1 reads LGHNT; CDR2 reads FRNRAP. Trimming stripped 1 base from V and 2 bases from J, with 12 bases between. CDR3 length: 16 amino acids. Assay: immunoSEQ multiplex PCR; the TCRdb copy retains only in-frame clones and omits some. The profile shows under 55,000 clones, about 85% of them singletons. This sequence was found in an elderly woman with acute or convalescent COVID-19. This chain connects TRBV12-5 to TRBJ2-1; D perhaps matches TRBD2 (6 bases). Sequenced: peripheral blood. CDR3 bases: TGTGCTAGTGGTTTGGGGGGCGGGAAGGCCTACAATGAGCAGTTCTTC. Amino acids: CASGLGGGKAYNEQFF.